The 6 T cell receptor beta chains presented below share a single source sample, sequenced in a study of T cell repertoires in cytomegalovirus infection. TCRdb redid the calling of the reads with MiXCR, one entry per CDR3 protein. The sample yields about 530,000 distinct CDR3 sequences, roughly 29% seen once. Sequencing was done on a sample of PBMCs. These receptors originate from a human donor in good health (CMV status not recorded). Some clones in this sample may be carry-over from other donors' samples.

There are a few counts of this clonotype. The chain has TRBV12-3 or TRBV12-4 and TRBJ1-5; a possible D gene is TRBD1 (6 bases). V gave up 5 bases and J gave up 7 bases, with 12 bases separating them. The CDR3 sequence is 13 residues long. For the CDR3, the DNA is TGTGCCAGCAGTCTCAACAGGGTCCAGCCCCAGCATTTT. Translated: CASSLNRVQPQHF.

This clonotype was observed a handful of times. The chain links TRBV12-3 or TRBV12-4 to TRBJ2-4; no definite D call. The CDR3 spans 15 residues. Between the trimmed V and J ends, which lost 5 bases and 0 bases, there was a span of 11 bases. The CDR3 DNA sequence: TGTGCCAGCAGTAACCTTCGGCTAGCCAAAAACATTCAGTACTTC. As protein: CASSNLRLAKNIQYF.

This rearrangement joins TRBV2 to TRBJ1-1, with 7 bases fitting TRBD1. After removal of 4 bases from V and 7 bases from J, the junction contained 3 bases not matched to a gene. Germline CDR1 and CDR2: SNHLY and FYNNEI. The CDR3 is 12 amino acids. This chain's CDR3 is CASSVAGGEAFF. CDR3 in DNA: TGTGCCAGCAGTGTGGCAGGGGGTGAAGCTTTCTTT.

For this clonotype: Since a much larger clone is just one base distant, this may be a read error. The chain has TRBV7-8 and TRBJ2-1; possibly TRBD1 for D (6 bases). The better agreement between TRBJ2-7 and the DNA end casts doubt on the J call. Germline CDR1 is SGHVS and CDR2 is FQNEAQ. This CDR3 is 14 amino acids long. The CDR3 nucleotides read TGTGCCAGCAGCTCACGGACAGCATACAATGAGCAGTACTTC. This codes for CASSSRTAYNEQYF.

This clonotype was counted only a few times. This chain connects TRBV12-3 or TRBV12-4 to TRBJ2-1, with TRBD2 as a possible D gene (6 bases). The ends were cut back, 6 bases at V and 8 bases at J, with 17 bases in the middle. This CDR3 comprises 14 residues. In DNA form, the CDR3 reads TGTGCCAGCAGACCAACGGAGGGGTGGGATGAGCAGTTCTTC. This gives the protein CASRPTEGWDEQFF.

The genes are TRBV4-1 and TRBJ2-5; D not certain. The CDR3 covers 13 residues. V lost 4 bases to trimming and J lost 2 bases, with 8 bases between them. CDR1 MGHRA and CDR2 YSYEKL come from the germline V gene. CDR3 loop: CASSPVPQETQYF. The CDR3 region has the DNA TGCGCCAGCAGCCCAGTACCACAAGAGACCCAGTACTTC.